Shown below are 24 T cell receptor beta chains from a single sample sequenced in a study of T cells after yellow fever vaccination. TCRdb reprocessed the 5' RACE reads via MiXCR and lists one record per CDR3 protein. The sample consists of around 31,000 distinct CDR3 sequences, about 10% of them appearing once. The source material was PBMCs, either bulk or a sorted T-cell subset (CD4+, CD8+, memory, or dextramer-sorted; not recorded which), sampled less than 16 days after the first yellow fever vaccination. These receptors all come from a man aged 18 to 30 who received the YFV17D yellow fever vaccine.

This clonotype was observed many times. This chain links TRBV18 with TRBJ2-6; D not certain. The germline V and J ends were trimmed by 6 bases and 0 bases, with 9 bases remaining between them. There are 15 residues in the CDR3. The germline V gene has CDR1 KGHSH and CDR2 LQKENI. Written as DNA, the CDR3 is TGTGCCAGCTCCCCCGCGCGCTCTGGGGCCAACGTCCTGACTTTC. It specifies CASSPARSGANVLTF.

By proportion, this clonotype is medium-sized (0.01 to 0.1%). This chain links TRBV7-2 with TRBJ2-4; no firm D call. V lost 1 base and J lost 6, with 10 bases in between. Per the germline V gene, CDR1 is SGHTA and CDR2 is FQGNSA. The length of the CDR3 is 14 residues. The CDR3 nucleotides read TGTGCCAGCAGCTTAGTTGACGCTGGAAACATTCAGTACTTC. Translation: CASSLVDAGNIQYF.

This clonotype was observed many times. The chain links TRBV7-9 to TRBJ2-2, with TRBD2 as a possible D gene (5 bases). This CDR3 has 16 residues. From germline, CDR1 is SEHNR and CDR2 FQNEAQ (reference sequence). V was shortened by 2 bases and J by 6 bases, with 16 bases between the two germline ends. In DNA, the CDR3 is TGTGCCAGCAGCTTATTTGGCCTAAGAGGGTCCGGGGAGCTGTTTTTT. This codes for CASSLFGLRGSGELFF.

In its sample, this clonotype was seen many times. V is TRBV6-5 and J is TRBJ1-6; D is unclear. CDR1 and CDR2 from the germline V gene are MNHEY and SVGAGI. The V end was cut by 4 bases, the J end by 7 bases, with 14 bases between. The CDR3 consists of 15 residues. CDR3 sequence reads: CASSFKVRRNSPLHF. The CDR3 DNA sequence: TGTGCCAGCAGTTTTAAGGTCAGAAGGAATTCACCCCTCCACTTT.

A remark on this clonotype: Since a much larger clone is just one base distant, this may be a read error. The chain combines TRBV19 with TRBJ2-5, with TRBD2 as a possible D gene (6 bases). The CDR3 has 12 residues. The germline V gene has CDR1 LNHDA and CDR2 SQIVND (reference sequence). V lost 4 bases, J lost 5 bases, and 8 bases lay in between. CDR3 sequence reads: CASSTAGETQYF. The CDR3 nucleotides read TGTGCCAGTAGTACCGCGGGGGAGACCCAGTACTTC.

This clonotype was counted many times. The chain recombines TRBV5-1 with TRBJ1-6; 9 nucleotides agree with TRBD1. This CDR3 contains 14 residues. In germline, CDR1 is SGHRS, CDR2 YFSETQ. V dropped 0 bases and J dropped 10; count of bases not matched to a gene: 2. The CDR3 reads CASSLGQGGSPLHF. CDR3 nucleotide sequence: TGCGCCAGCAGCTTGGGACAGGGGGGCTCACCCCTCCACTTT.

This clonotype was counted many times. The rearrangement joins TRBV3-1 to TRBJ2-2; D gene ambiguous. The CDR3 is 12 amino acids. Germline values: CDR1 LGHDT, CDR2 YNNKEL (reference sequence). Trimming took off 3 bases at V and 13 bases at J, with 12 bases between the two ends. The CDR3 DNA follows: TGTGCCAGCAGCCAGTTAACCTCCCGGCTGTTTTTT. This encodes CASSQLTSRLFF.

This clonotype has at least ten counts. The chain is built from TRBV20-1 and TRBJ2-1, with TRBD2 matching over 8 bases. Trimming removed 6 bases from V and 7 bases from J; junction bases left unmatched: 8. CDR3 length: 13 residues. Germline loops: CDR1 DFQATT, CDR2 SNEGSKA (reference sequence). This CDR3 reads CSARPSGWNEQFF. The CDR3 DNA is TGCAGTGCCAGACCTAGCGGGTGGAATGAGCAGTTCTTC.

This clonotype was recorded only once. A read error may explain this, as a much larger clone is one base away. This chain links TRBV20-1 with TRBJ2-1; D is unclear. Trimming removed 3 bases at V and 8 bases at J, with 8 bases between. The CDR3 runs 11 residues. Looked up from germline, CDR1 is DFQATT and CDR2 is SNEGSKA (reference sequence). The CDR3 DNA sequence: TGCAGTGCTAGTAGATTGTATGAGCAGTTCTTC. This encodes CSASRLYEQFF.

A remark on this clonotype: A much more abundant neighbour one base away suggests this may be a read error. Written as DNA, the CDR3 is TGTGCCAGCAGTTTGGATACCTTCAAGACTGAAGCTTTCTTT. It codes for CASSLDTFKTEAFF. The rearrangement uses TRBV12-3 or TRBV12-4 and TRBJ1-1; D is unclear. The V end lost 3 bases, the J end lost 5 bases, and 13 bases lay between the germline ends. CDR3 length: 14 amino acids.

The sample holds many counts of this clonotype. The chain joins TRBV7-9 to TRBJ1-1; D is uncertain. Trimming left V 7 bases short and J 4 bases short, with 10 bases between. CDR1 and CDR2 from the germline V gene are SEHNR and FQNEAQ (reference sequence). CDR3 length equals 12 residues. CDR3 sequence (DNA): TGTGCCAGCACCATCGTACTCACTGAAGCTTTCTTT. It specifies CASTIVLTEAFF.

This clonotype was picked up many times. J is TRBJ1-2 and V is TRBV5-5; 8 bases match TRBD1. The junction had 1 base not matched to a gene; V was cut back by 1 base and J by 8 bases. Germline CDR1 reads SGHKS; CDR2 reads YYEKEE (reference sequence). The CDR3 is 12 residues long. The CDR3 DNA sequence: TGTGCCAGCAGCTTGTCAGGGGGCGGCTACACCTTC. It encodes CASSLSGGGYTF.

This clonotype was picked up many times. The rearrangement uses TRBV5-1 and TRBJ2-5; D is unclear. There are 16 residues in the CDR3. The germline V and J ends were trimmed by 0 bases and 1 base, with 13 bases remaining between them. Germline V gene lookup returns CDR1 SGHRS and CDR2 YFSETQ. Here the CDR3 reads CASSLDVQKTQETQYF. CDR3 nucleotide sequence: TGCGCCAGCAGCTTGGATGTTCAGAAAACCCAAGAGACCCAGTACTTC.

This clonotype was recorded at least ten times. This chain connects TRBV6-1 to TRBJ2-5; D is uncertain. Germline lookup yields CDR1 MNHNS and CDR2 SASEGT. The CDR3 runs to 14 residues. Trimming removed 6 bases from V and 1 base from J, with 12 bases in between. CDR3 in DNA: TGTGCCAGCAGCCTAGGCAGCCCCCAAGAGACCCAGTACTTC. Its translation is CASSLGSPQETQYF.

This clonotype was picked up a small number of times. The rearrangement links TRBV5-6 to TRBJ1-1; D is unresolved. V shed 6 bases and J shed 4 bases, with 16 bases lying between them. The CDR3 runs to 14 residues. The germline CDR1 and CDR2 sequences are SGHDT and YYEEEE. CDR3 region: CASNPRAGPTEAFF. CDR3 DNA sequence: TGTGCCAGCAACCCTAGGGCAGGCCCCACTGAAGCTTTCTTT.

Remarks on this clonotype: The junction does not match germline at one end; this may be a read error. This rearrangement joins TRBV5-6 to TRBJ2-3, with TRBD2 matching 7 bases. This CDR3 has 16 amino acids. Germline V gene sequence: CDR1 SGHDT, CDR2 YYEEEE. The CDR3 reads CAISRGVLRDSDTQYF. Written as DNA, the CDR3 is TGTGCCATCAGCCGGGGGGTGCTACGGGACTCAGATACGCAGTATTTT.

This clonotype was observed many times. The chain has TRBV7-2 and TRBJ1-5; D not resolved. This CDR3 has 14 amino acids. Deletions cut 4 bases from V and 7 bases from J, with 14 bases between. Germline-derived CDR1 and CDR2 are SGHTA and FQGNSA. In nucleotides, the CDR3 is TGTGCCAGCAGCTCCTGGACGGGGAACCAGCCCCAGCATTTT. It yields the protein CASSSWTGNQPQHF.

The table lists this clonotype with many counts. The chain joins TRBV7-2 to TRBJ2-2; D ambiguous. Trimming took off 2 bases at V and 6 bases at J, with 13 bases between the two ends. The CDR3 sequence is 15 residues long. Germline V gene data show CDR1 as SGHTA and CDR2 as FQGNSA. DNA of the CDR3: TGTGCCAGCAGCTTACTAGAGAGAATGGCCGGGGAGCTGTTTTTT. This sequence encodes CASSLLERMAGELFF. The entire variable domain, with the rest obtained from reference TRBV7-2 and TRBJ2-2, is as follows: GAGVSQSPSNKVTEKGKDVELRCDPISGHTALYWYRQSLGQGLEFLIYFQGNSAPDKSGLPSDRFSAERTGGSVSTLTIQRTQQEDSAVYLCASSLLERMAGELFFGEGSRLTVL.

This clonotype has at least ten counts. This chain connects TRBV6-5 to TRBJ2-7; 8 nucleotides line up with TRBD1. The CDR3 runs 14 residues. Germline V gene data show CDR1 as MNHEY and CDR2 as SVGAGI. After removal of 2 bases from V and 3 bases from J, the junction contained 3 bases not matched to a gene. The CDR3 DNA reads TGTGCCAGCAGTTACCAAGGACAGGGCTACGAGCAGTACTTC. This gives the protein CASSYQGQGYEQYF.

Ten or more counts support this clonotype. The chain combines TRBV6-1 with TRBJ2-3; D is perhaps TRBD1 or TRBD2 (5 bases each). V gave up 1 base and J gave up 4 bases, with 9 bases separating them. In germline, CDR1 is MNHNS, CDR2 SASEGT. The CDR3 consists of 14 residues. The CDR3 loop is CASSEVGTPDTQYF. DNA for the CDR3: TGTGCCAGCAGTGAAGTGGGGACCCCAGATACGCAGTATTTT.

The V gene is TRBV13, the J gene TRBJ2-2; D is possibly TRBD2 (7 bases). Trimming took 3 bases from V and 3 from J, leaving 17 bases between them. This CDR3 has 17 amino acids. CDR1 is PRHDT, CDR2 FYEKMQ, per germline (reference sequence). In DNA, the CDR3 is TGTGCCAGCAGCTTCTTCCTTGGGGGGGCGGACACCGGGGAGCTGTTTTTT. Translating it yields CASSFFLGGADTGELFF.

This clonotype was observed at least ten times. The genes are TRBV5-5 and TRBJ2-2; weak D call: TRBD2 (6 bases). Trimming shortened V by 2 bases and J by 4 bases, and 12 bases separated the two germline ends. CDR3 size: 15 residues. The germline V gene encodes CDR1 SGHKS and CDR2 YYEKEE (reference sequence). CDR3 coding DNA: TGTGCCAGCAGCTTCGGTCAGGGAGGCACCGGGGAGCTGTTTTTT. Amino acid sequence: CASSFGQGGTGELFF. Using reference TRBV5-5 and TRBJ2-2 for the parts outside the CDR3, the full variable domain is DAGVTQSPTHLIKTRGQQVTLRCSPISGHKSVSWYQQVLGQGPQFIFQYYEKEERGRGNFPDRFSARQFPNYSSELNVNALLLGDSALYLCASSFGQGGTGELFFGEGSRLTVL.

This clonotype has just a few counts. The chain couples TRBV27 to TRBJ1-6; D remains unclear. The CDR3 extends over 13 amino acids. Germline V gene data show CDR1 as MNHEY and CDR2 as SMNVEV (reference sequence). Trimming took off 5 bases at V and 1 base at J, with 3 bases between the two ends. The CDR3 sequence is CASSPSYNSPLHF. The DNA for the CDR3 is TGTGCCAGCAGTCCGTCCTATAATTCACCCCTCCACTTT.

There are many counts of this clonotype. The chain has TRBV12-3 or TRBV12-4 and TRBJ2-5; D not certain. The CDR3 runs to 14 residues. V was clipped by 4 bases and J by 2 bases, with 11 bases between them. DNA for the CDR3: TGTGCCAGCAGTTCCTTGAACAGACAAGAGACCCAGTACTTC. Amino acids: CASSSLNRQETQYF.